This passage covers 23 T cell receptor beta chains from one sample sequenced in a study of beta chain features in type 1 diabetes. Expressed TCRB transcripts were sequenced, since all the RNA that had been isolated was reverse transcribed. The method was immunoSEQ multiplex PCR; TCRdb's version includes in-frame clones alone and lacks a portion of them. The table shows 130,000 or so clones, with about 9.1% occurring only once. What was sequenced was central memory CD4+ T cells from blood. These receptors were taken from a woman between 40 and 55 years old in good health.

This chain joins TRBV19 and TRBJ2-7, with D perhaps matching TRBD1 (5 bases). V was cut by 6 bases and J by 1 base, with 13 bases left in between. CDR3 length: 14 amino acids. CDR1 is LNHDA and CDR2 is SQIVND in the germline V gene (reference sequence). The CDR3 region is CASSNEAGSYEQYF. For the CDR3, the DNA is TGTGCCAGTAGCAACGAGGCAGGGTCCTACGAGCAGTACTTC.

This chain links TRBV5-1 with TRBJ1-1; a possible D gene is TRBD1 (5 bases). V was cut by 3 bases and J by 4 bases, with 16 bases left in between. Germline CDR1 SGHRS, CDR2 YFSETQ. The CDR3 is 15 amino acids. The DNA for the CDR3 is TGCGCCAGCAGCTCGATGACAGAATTGGCCACTGAAGCTTTCTTT. It yields the protein CASSSMTELATEAFF.

This clone was detected only a few times. The V and J genes are TRBV5-1 and TRBJ1-4; 8 bases align to TRBD1. Germline CDR1 is SGHRS and CDR2 is YFSETQ. The junction had 7 bases not matched to a gene; V was cut back by 3 bases and J by 15 bases. The CDR3 has 12 amino acids. CDR3 amino acids: CASSWDTGGLFF. The CDR3 nucleotides are TGCGCCAGCAGCTGGGATACAGGGGGGTTGTTTTTT.

This chain connects TRBV18 to TRBJ2-7, with 7 bases lining up with TRBD2. Germline V lookup: CDR1 KGHSH, CDR2 LQKENI. The CDR3 has 14 residues. Losses at the gene ends were 3 bases for V and 3 bases for J; bases not matched to a gene: 5. The CDR3 DNA follows: TGTGCCAGCTCACCTGGGACTACCAACTACGAGCAGTACTTC. Protein: CASSPGTTNYEQYF.

The rearrangement links TRBV6-5 to TRBJ2-5; D unclear. The CDR3 extends over 14 amino acids. V was shortened by 6 bases and J by 1 base, with 12 bases between the two germline ends. Per the germline V gene, CDR1 is MNHEY and CDR2 is SVGAGI. CDR3 protein: CASSQRALQETQYF. The CDR3 DNA reads TGTGCCAGCAGCCAAAGAGCGCTCCAAGAGACCCAGTACTTC.

CDR3 residues: CASSNANTDGNSGNTIYF. The CDR3 DNA reads TGTGCCAGCTCTAACGCCAACACGGACGGGAACTCTGGAAACACCATATATTTT. The J gene is TRBJ1-3, the V gene TRBV18; D gene unclear. CDR3 size: 18 residues. V was clipped by 6 bases and J by 0 bases, with 21 bases between them. Per the germline V gene, CDR1 is KGHSH and CDR2 is LQKENI.

J is TRBJ1-5 and V is TRBV6-4; TRBD1 aligns across 10 bases. The ends lost 6 bases at V and 5 bases at J; junction bases unmatched: 4. Germline V gene sequence: CDR1 MRHNA, CDR2 SNTAGT. The CDR3 is made up of 14 amino acids. The CDR3 is CASSIGTGDQPQHF. CDR3 nucleotide sequence: TGTGCCAGCAGCATCGGGACAGGGGATCAGCCCCAGCATTTT.

The sample holds a few counts of this clone. Here the CDR3 DNA reads TGTGCCAGCAGCCAAGATCGGCCCAGGGCAGATACGCAGTATTTT. Translated, it gives CASSQDRPRADTQYF. The chain joins TRBV14 to TRBJ2-3, with D perhaps TRBD1 (5 bases). V was cut by 0 bases and J by 4 bases, with 11 bases left in between. Germline CDR1 reads SGHDN; CDR2 reads FVKESK. This CDR3 has 15 residues. Complete variable domain (other parts from reference TRBV14 and TRBJ2-3): EAGVTQFPSHSVIEKGQTVTLRCDPISGHDNLYWYRRVMGKEIKFLLHFVKESKQDESGMPNNRFLAERTGGTYSTLKVQPAELEDSGVYFCASSQDRPRADTQYFGPGTRLTVL.

CDR3: CASSIKRGALYTGELFF. The CDR3 bases are TGTGCCAGTAGTATAAAGCGGGGGGCCTTGTACACCGGGGAGCTGTTTTTT. This chain uses TRBV19 with TRBJ2-2; 9 bases fit TRBD2. CDR3 size: 17 residues. Trimming took 2 bases from V and 3 from J; bases not matched to a gene: 7. The V gene's germline CDR1 is LNHDA and CDR2 SQIVND (reference sequence).

The chain carries TRBV18 and TRBJ1-1; D might be TRBD1 (6 bases). Germline V gene data show CDR1 as KGHSH and CDR2 as LQKENI. V was shortened by 0 bases and J by 2 bases, with 10 bases between the two germline ends. The length of the CDR3 is 15 residues. This chain's CDR3 is CASSPPQGQNTEAFF. CDR3 DNA: TGTGCCAGCTCACCACCCCAGGGGCAAAACACTGAAGCTTTCTTT.

This rearrangement joins TRBV2 to TRBJ1-2, with a possible D match to TRBD1 (5 bases). V was clipped by 2 bases and J by 4 bases, with 14 bases between them. Germline lookup yields CDR1 SNHLY and CDR2 FYNNEI. The CDR3 totals 15 residues. CDR3 protein: CASSEIRGSGYGYTF. The CDR3 region has the DNA TGTGCCAGCAGTGAAATCCGGGGGAGTGGCTATGGCTACACCTTC.

The sample holds many counts of this clone. The chain is built from TRBV11-1 and TRBJ2-2; the match to TRBD1 covers 7 bases. V shed 7 bases, J shed 6 bases, and the junction held 2 bases outside the gene matches. This CDR3 is built from 12 residues. Germline V CDR1 and CDR2: SGHAT, FQDESV (reference sequence). This CDR3 is CASKGGPGELFF. CDR3 bases: TGTGCCAGCAAAGGGGGCCCCGGGGAGCTGTTTTTT.

This clone was seen more than once but under ten times. The chain recombines TRBV29-1 with TRBJ1-2; 7 positions match TRBD1. Germline CDR1 SQVTM, CDR2 ANQGSEA. This CDR3 comprises 14 residues. The V gene end was trimmed by 3 bases and the J gene end by 5 bases; junction bases not matched to a gene: 9. The CDR3 DNA reads as TGCAGCGTTGATCTCCGGGACAGAGGGTATGGCTACACCTTC. It yields the protein CSVDLRDRGYGYTF.

The table lists this clone with a few counts. This chain uses TRBV5-1 with TRBJ2-2, with 10 positions matching TRBD2. The length of the CDR3 is 15 residues. CDR1 is SGHRS, CDR2 YFSETQ, per germline. V lost 4 bases to trimming and J lost 5 bases; unmatched junction nucleotides: 5. CDR3 region: CASSTGTSVTGELFF. CDR3 in DNA: TGCGCCAGCAGCACCGGGACTAGCGTTACCGGGGAGCTGTTTTTT. Full variable domain (remainder filled in from reference TRBV5-1 and TRBJ2-2): KAGVTQTPRYLIKTRGQQVTLSCSPISGHRSVSWYQQTPGQGLQFLFEYFSETQRNKGNFPGRFSGRQFSNSRSEMNVSTLELGDSALYLCASSTGTSVTGELFFGEGSRLTVL.

This clone has more than one count but fewer than ten. The V and J genes are TRBV7-6 and TRBJ1-3; D possibly corresponds to TRBD1 (6 bases). Trimming shortened V by 2 bases and J by 4 bases, and 18 bases separated the two germline ends. Germline values: CDR1 SGHVS, CDR2 FNYEAQ. This CDR3 region has 17 residues. This CDR3 is CASSLKAGASMGNTIYF. The CDR3 nucleotides read TGTGCCAGCAGCTTAAAGGCGGGGGCGTCTATGGGAAACACCATATATTTT.

This clone was counted a few times. The chain uses TRBV7-9 and TRBJ1-2; TRBD1 is a possible D gene (5 bases). This CDR3 has 16 amino acids. V was cut by 3 bases and J by 5 bases, with 19 bases left in between. Germline V gene data show CDR1 as SEHNR and CDR2 as FQNEAQ (reference sequence). The CDR3 DNA reads as TGTGCCAGCAGCTTGGGCGGGGCCCCCAGCCAATATGGCTACACCTTC. Protein sequence: CASSLGGAPSQYGYTF.

The J gene is TRBJ1-1, the V gene TRBV27; D is unclear. V was pared by 8 bases and J by 1 base, with 11 bases between. This CDR3 is 13 amino acids long. Per the germline V gene, CDR1 is MNHEY and CDR2 is SMNVEV (reference sequence). The CDR3 region is CASSQVTNTEAFF. The CDR3 nucleotides read TGTGCCAGCTCCCAGGTGACGAACACTGAAGCTTTCTTT.

Only a few counts were recorded for this clone. The chain recombines TRBV15 with TRBJ2-1; D is perhaps TRBD2 (5 bases). CDR3 length equals 13 residues. V gave up 3 bases and J gave up 15 bases, with 18 bases separating them. The germline CDR1 and CDR2 sequences are LNHNV and YYDKDF (reference sequence). The CDR3 nucleotides read TGTGCCACCAGCAGCCGCTCGGGTACGGGAAGGTTCTTC. This sequence encodes CATSSRSGTGRFF. Full variable domain (remainder filled in from reference TRBV15 and TRBJ2-1): DAMVIQNPRYQVTQFGKPVTLSCSQTLNHNVMYWYQQKSSQAPKLLFHYYDKDFNNEADTPDNFQSRRPNTSFCFLDIRSPGLGDTAMYLCATSSRSGTGRFFGPGTRLTVL.

This clone was picked up a small number of times. The chain recombines TRBV5-1 with TRBJ1-1; 7 nucleotides align to TRBD1. Germline V gene sequence: CDR1 SGHRS, CDR2 YFSETQ. This CDR3 comprises 15 residues. The J segment lost 4 bases and the V segment lost 4 bases, leaving 10 bases of the junction unmatched. The CDR3: CASSPQTGRGTEAFF. As DNA, the CDR3 is TGCGCCAGCAGCCCTCAGACAGGGAGAGGCACTGAAGCTTTCTTT.

The CDR3 bases are TGTGCCAGCAGCTCCGGGTTGAGGTCAGAGACCCAGTACTTC. It is translated as CASSSGLRSETQYF. J is TRBJ2-5 and V is TRBV11-2, with no clear D. Germline CDR1 SGHAT, CDR2 FQNNGV. V gave up 4 bases and J gave up 4 bases, with 13 bases separating them. The CDR3 totals 14 residues.

This clone has only a few counts. V usage is TRBV5-1 and J usage is TRBJ2-7, with 8 bases identical to TRBD1. The germline CDR1 and CDR2 sequences are SGHRS and YFSETQ. The V segment lost 4 bases and the J segment 3 bases; nucleotides outside the gene matches: 6. The CDR3 covers 14 residues. The CDR3 DNA is TGCGCCAGCAGCCGAGGACAGGGAGGCTACGAGCAGTACTTC. This sequence encodes CASSRGQGGYEQYF.

The chain has TRBV5-1 and TRBJ1-1; 7 positions match TRBD1. The trim removed 4 bases at V and 1 base at J, leaving 7 bases unmatched. The germline V gene encodes CDR1 SGHRS and CDR2 YFSETQ. The length of the CDR3 is 15 residues. The CDR3 region is CASSTDRATNTEAFF. The CDR3 region has the DNA TGCGCCAGCAGCACCGACAGGGCGACGAACACTGAAGCTTTCTTT.

Only a few counts were recorded for this clone. This chain connects TRBV5-1 to TRBJ2-1; 8 nucleotides align to TRBD2. Germline V gene sequence: CDR1 SGHRS, CDR2 YFSETQ. This CDR3 has 15 amino acids. The V and J ends lost 0 bases and 7 bases, in that order; junction bases with no gene match: 6. The CDR3 DNA reads TGCGCCAGCAGCTTGGTGCGGGGGGCCAATAATGAGCAGTTCTTC. This codes for CASSLVRGANNEQFF.